Following are 8 T cell receptor beta chains from one sample sequenced in a study of metastatic and nonmetastatic thyroid tumors (dated by TCRdb to about 2020). None of the patients had been given any treatment before thyroid surgery. Libraries were made using PCR. Instrument on record: Illumina HiSeq 4000. TCRdb applied fastp at Q25 and MiXCR to the public reads, then kept only in-frame beta chains. In all, the sample holds roughly 30,000 clones, and around 30% of those were seen once. Of the sample, 32% falls within the top ten clones. The sample was blood. The receptor source for this set is a female donor with papillary thyroid cancer or a benign thyroid nodule (not recorded which). Some clones in this sample may be carry-over from other donors' samples.

This clone was found many times. This rearrangement joins TRBV2 to TRBJ2-5; D is undetermined. The germline CDR1 and CDR2 sequences are SNHLY and FYNNEI. Trimming removed 6 bases from V and 2 bases from J, with 10 bases in between. This CDR3 has 13 amino acids. The CDR3 nucleotides are TGTGCCAGCAGCGACGGGCCGCAAGAGACCCAGTACTTC. It codes for CASSDGPQETQYF. Filled out from reference TRBV2 and TRBJ2-5, the complete variable domain reads EPEVTQTPSHQVTQMGQEVILRCVPISNHLYFYWYRQILGQKVEFLVSFYNNEISEKSEIFDDQFSVERPDGSNFTLKIRSTKLEDSAMYFCASSDGPQETQYFGPGTRLLVL.

The sample holds many counts of this clone. The chain employs TRBV30 and TRBJ1-1; no clear D gene. The CDR3 length is 12 residues. The ends were cut back, 5 bases at V and 4 bases at J, with 11 bases in the middle. The V gene's germline CDR1 is GTSNPN and CDR2 SVGIG (reference sequence). CDR3 region: CAWVLGITEAFF. The CDR3 DNA reads TGTGCCTGGGTGCTAGGGATCACTGAAGCTTTCTTT. The full variable domain, its missing parts supplied by reference TRBV30 and TRBJ1-1, is SQTIHQWPATLVQPVGSPLSLECTVEGTSNPNLYWYRQAAGRGLQLLFYSVGIGQISSEVPQNLSASRPQDRQFILSSKKLLLSDSGFYLCAWVLGITEAFFGQGTRLTVV.

This rearrangement joins TRBV28 to TRBJ1-2, with a weak D call TRBD1 (6 bases). CDR3 length equals 14 residues. Trimming removed 4 bases at V and 2 bases at J, with 11 bases between. Germline CDR1 MDHEN, CDR2 SYDVKM. CDR3 sequence (DNA): TGTGCCAGCAGTTGGGGACAAGAGAACTATGGCTACACCTTC. Its protein is CASSWGQENYGYTF.

The chain has TRBV28 and TRBJ1-5, with D possibly being TRBD1 (6 bases). This CDR3 region has 16 residues. CDR1 and CDR2 from the germline V gene are MDHEN and SYDVKM. V was shortened by 3 bases and J by 1 base, with 13 bases between the two germline ends. The CDR3 reads CASSFRGEYSNQPQHF. CDR3 DNA: TGTGCCAGCAGTTTTAGGGGGGAGTACAGCAATCAGCCCCAGCATTTT. Full variable domain (missing parts from reference TRBV28 and TRBJ1-5): DVKVTQSSRYLVKRTGEKVFLECVQDMDHENMFWYRQDPGLGLRLIYFSYDVKMKEKGDIPEGYSVSREKKERFSLILESASTNQTSMYLCASSFRGEYSNQPQHFGDGTRLSIL.

This clone has a count of ten or more. This sequence joins TRBV24-1 and TRBJ2-3, with 15 positions matching TRBD2. Germline V gives CDR1 KGHDR, CDR2 SFDVKD. V trimming: 2 bases; J trimming: 0 bases; junction bases outside the gene matches: 5. This CDR3 has 19 amino acids. This CDR3 reads CATSDWTSGRGRSTDTQYF. CDR3 DNA sequence: TGTGCCACCAGTGATTGGACTAGCGGGAGGGGCCGGAGCACAGATACGCAGTATTTT.

This clone has a count of ten or more. The chain couples TRBV4-1 to TRBJ1-1; 7 nucleotides agree with TRBD1. V shed 4 bases and J 1 base; nucleotides not matched to a gene: 6. Per germline, CDR1 MGHRA and CDR2 YSYEKL. The CDR3 has 15 residues. The CDR3 nucleotides read TGCGCCAGCAGCCCAGGGACAGCCAAGAACACTGAAGCTTTCTTT. The encoded protein is CASSPGTAKNTEAFF.

This clone turned up a few times. The chain couples TRBV24-1 to TRBJ1-5; D remains ambiguous. The V gene's germline CDR1 is KGHDR and CDR2 SFDVKD. V shed 4 bases and J shed 3 bases, with 9 bases lying between them. The CDR3 is 14 amino acids. CDR3 residues: CATSDQDVNQPQHF. The CDR3 coding sequence is TGTGCCACCAGTGACCAGGACGTCAATCAGCCCCAGCATTTT.

This clone was found many times. V and J are TRBV19 and TRBJ2-1, with 7 bases lining up with TRBD1. Looked up from germline, CDR1 is LNHDA and CDR2 is SQIVND (reference sequence). Trimming at V came to 5 bases and at J to 2 bases, leaving 6 bases not matched to a gene. The CDR3 is 15 residues long. CDR3 residues: CASSRQGDTYNEQFF. DNA for the CDR3: TGTGCCAGTAGTCGACAGGGTGACACCTACAATGAGCAGTTCTTC. The full variable domain, with the rest looked up from reference TRBV19 and TRBJ2-1, is DGGITQSPKYLFRKEGQNVTLSCEQNLNHDAMYWYRQDPGQGLRLIYYSQIVNDFQKGDIAEGYSVSREKKESFPLTVTSAQKNPTAFYLCASSRQGDTYNEQFFGPGTRLTVL.